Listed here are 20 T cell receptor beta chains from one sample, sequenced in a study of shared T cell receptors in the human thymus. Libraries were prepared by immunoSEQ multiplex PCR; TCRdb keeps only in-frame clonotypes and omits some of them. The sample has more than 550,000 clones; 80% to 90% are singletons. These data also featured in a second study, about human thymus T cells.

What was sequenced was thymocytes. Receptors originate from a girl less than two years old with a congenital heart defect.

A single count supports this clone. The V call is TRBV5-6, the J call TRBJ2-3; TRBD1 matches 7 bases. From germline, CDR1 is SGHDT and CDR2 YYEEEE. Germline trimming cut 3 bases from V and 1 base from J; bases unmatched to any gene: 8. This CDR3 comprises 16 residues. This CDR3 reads CASSSPWDSCTDTQYF. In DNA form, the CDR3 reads TGTGCCAGCAGCTCTCCCTGGGACAGCTGCACAGATACGCAGTATTTT. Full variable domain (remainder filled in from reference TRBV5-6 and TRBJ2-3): DAGVTQSPTHLIKTRGQQVTLRCSPKSGHDTVSWYQQALGQGPQFIFQYYEEEERQRGNFPDRFSGHQFPNYSSELNVNALLLGDSALYLCASSSPWDSCTDTQYFGPGTRLTVL.

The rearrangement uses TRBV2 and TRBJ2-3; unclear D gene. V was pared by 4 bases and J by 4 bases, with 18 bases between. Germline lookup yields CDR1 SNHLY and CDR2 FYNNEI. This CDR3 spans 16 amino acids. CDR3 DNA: TGTGCCAGCAGTGGGAGACCTCCCTTCGAGCCAGATACGCAGTATTTT. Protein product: CASSGRPPFEPDTQYF.

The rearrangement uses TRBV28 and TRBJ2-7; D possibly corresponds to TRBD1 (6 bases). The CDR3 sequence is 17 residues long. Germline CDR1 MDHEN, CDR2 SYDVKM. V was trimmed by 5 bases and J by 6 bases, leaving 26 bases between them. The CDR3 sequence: CASSPEPNRALSCEQYF. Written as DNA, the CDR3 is TGTGCCAGCAGTCCCGAACCCAACAGGGCCCTCTCTTGCGAGCAGTACTTC.

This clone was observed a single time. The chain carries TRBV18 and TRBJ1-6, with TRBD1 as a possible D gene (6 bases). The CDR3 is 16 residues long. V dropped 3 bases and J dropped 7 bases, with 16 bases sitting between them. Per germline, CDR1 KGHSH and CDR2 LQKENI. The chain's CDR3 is CASSPDKGDGNSPLHF. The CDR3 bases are TGTGCCAGCTCACCGGATAAGGGGGACGGCAATTCACCCCTCCACTTT.

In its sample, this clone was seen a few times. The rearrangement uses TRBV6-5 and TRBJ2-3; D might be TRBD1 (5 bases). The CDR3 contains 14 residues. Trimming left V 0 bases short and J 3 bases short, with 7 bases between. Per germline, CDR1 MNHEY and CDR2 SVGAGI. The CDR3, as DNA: TGTGCCAGCAGTTACTCCAGGGTGACAGATACGCAGTATTTT. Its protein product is CASSYSRVTDTQYF.

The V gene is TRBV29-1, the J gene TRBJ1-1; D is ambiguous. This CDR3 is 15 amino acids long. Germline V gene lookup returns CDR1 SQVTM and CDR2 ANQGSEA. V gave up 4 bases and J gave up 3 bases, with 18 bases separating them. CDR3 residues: CSVVRAGWEDTEAFF. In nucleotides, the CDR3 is TGCAGCGTTGTTCGGGCTGGGTGGGAGGACACTGAAGCTTTCTTT.

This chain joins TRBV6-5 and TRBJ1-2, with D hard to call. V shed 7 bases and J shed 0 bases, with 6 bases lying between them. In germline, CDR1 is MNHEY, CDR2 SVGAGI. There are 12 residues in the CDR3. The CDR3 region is CASTAANYGYTF. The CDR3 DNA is TGTGCCAGCACTGCGGCTAACTATGGCTACACCTTC.

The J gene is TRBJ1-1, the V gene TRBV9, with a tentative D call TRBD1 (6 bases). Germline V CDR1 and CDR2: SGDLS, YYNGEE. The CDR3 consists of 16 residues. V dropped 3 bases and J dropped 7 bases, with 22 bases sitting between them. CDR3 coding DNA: TGTGCCAGCAGCGCCGGGGAGGGGGTGCTGGGTGGTGAAGCTTTCTTT. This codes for CASSAGEGVLGGEAFF.

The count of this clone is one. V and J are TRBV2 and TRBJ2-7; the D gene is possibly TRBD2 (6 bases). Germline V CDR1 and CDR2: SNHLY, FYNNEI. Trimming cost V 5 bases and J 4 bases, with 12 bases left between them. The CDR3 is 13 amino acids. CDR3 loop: CASSFRRGYEQYF. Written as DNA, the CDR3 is TGTGCCAGCAGTTTCCGGCGGGGTTACGAGCAGTACTTC.

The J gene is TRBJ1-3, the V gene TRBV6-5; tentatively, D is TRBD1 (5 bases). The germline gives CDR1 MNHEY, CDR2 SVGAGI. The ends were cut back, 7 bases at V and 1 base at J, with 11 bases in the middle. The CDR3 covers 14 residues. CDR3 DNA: TGTGCCAGCATGAAGGGGAGGTCTGGAAACACCATATATTTT. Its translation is CASMKGRSGNTIYF.

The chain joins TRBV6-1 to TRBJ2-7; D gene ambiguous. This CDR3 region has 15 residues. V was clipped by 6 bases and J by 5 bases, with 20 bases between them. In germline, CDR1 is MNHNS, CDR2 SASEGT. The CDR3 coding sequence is TGTGCCAGCAGCTACCCCCCCGGGTTTTCGGACGAGCAGTACTTC. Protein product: CASSYPPGFSDEQYF.

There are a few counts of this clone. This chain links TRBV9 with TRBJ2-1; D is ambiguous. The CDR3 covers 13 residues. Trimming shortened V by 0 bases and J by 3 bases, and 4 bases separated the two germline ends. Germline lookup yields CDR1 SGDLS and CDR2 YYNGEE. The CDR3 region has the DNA TGTGCCAGCAGCGTAGGGAGCTACAATGAGCAGTTCTTC. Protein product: CASSVGSYNEQFF.

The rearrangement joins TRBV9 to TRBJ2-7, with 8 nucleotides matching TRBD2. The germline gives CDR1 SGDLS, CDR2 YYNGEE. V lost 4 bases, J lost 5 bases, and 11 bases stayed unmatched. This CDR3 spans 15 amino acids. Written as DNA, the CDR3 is TGTGCCAGCAGCCCCCGCGGGGGGCGCGTGAACGAGCAGTACTTC. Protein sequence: CASSPRGGRVNEQYF.

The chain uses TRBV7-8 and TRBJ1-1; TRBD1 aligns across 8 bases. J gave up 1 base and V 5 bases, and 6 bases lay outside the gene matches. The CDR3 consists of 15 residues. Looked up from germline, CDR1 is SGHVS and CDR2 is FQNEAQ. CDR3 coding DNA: TGTGCCAGCAGCGCCAACAGGGGGTCGAACACTGAAGCTTTCTTT. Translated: CASSANRGSNTEAFF. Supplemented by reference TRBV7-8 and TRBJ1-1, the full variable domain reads GAGVSQSPRYKVAKRGQDVALRCDPISGHVSLFWYQQALGQGPEFLTYFQNEAQLDKSGLPSDRFFAERPEGSVSTLKIQRTQQEDSAVYLCASSANRGSNTEAFFGQGTRLTVV.

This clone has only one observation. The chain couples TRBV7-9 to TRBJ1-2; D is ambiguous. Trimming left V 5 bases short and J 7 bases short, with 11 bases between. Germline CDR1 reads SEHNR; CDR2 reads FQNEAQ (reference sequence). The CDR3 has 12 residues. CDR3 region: CASSTQKSGYTF. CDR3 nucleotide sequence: TGTGCCAGCAGCACCCAAAAGAGTGGCTACACCTTC.

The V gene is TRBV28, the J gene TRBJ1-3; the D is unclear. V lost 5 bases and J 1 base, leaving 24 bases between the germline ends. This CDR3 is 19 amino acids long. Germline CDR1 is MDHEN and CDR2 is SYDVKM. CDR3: CASSLDLRPEPLSGNTIYF. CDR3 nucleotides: TGTGCCAGCAGTCTTGATCTGCGTCCCGAACCCCTTTCTGGAAACACCATATATTTT.

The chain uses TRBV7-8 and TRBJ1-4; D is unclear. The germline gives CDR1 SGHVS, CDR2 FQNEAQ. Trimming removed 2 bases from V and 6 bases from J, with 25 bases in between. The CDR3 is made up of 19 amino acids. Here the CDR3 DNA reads TGTGCCAGCAGCTTAAGAGCGTCCGGCGGGCCTGGATTGTATGAAAAACTGTTTTTT. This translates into CASSLRASGGPGLYEKLFF. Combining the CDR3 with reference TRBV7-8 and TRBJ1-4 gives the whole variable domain GAGVSQSPRYKVAKRGQDVALRCDPISGHVSLFWYQQALGQGPEFLTYFQNEAQLDKSGLPSDRFFAERPEGSVSTLKIQRTQQEDSAVYLCASSLRASGGPGLYEKLFFGSGTQLSVL.

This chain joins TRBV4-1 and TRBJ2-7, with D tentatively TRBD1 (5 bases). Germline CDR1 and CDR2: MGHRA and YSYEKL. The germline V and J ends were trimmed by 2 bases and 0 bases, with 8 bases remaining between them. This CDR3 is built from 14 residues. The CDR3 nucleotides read TGCGCCAGCAGCCAAAGTACAGGCTCCTACGAGCAGTACTTC. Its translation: CASSQSTGSYEQYF.

CDR3 loop: CASSEAPGYQSYEQYF. In nucleotides, the CDR3 is TGTGCCAGCAGTGAAGCCCCGGGATATCAATCCTACGAGCAGTACTTC. V usage is TRBV6-1 and J usage is TRBJ2-7, with a tentative D call TRBD2 (5 bases). Germline CDR1 MNHNS, CDR2 SASEGT. This CDR3 is 16 amino acids long. V lost 0 bases, J lost 1 base, and 13 bases lay in between.

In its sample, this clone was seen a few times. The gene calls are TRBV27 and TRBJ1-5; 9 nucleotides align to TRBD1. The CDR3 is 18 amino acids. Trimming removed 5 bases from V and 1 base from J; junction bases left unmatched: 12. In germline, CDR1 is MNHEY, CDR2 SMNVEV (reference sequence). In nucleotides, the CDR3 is TGTGCCAGCAGTCCCACGGGACAGGGAAAGGCCAGCAATCAGCCCCAGCATTTT. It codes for CASSPTGQGKASNQPQHF.